This entry lists 27 T cell receptor beta chains sequenced from one sample in a study of shared clonotypes between healthy human individuals. Sequencing was performed with immunoSEQ multiplex PCR; in TCRdb, only in-frame clones are kept and a portion is missing. The sample lists roughly 1 million clones, about 77% occurring once. Sequences were obtained from memory CD4+ T cells sorted from blood. The subset denotes: CD45RA-negative fraction. These receptors were collected from a man younger than 30 in good health.

In its sample, this clone was seen a few times. The chain carries TRBV10-1 and TRBJ1-5, with D unresolved. From germline, CDR1 is WNHNN and CDR2 SYGVQD (reference sequence). The CDR3 extends over 13 amino acids. V was clipped by 3 bases and J by 0 bases, with 3 bases between them. This CDR3 is CASSDNSNQPQHF. The CDR3 DNA sequence: TGCGCCAGCAGTGATAATAGCAATCAGCCCCAGCATTTT.

This clone turned up a few times. The sample carries other DNA sequences with the same CDR3. The rearrangement uses TRBV7-2 and TRBJ2-2; D could derive from TRBD1 or TRBD2 (5 bases each). Germline CDR1 SGHTA, CDR2 FQGNSA. This CDR3 comprises 14 residues. The germline V and J ends were trimmed by 1 base and 5 bases, with 8 bases remaining between them. The CDR3 here is CASSLVGGTGELFF. Written as DNA, the CDR3 is TGTGCCAGCAGCTTAGTTGGGGGAACCGGGGAGCTGTTTTTT. The full variable domain, its missing parts supplied by reference TRBV7-2 and TRBJ2-2, is GAGVSQSPSNKVTEKGKDVELRCDPISGHTALYWYRQSLGQGLEFLIYFQGNSAPDKSGLPSDRFSAERTGGSVSTLTIQRTQQEDSAVYLCASSLVGGTGELFFGEGSRLTVL.

The rearrangement uses TRBV28 and TRBJ2-7; D unclear. The CDR3 is 12 amino acids. Per the germline V gene, CDR1 is MDHEN and CDR2 is SYDVKM. Deletions cut 6 bases from V and 11 bases from J, with 17 bases between. CDR3 in DNA: TGTGCCAGCAGATCTGGTTTACGAGCCAAGTACTTC. The encoded protein is CASRSGLRAKYF.

This clone was seen only a few times. This chain joins TRBV6-6 and TRBJ2-2; 8 nucleotides match TRBD2. With 9 bases clipped from V and 5 bases from J, the junction kept 14 bases outside the gene matches. CDR1 and CDR2 (germline): MNHNY, SVGAGI (reference sequence). The CDR3 covers 16 residues. The chain's CDR3 is CASGEPGLESTGELFF. CDR3 DNA: TGTGCCAGTGGGGAACCGGGACTAGAGTCTACCGGGGAGCTGTTTTTT.

The chain combines TRBV18 with TRBJ2-2; D may be TRBD1 or TRBD2 (6 bases each). Germline V gene sequence: CDR1 KGHSH, CDR2 LQKENI. Trimming took off 4 bases at V and 3 bases at J, with 12 bases between the two ends. This CDR3 comprises 15 residues. As DNA, the CDR3 is TGTGCCAGCTCACTACAGGGAGGCGACACCGGGGAGCTGTTTTTT. It encodes CASSLQGGDTGELFF.

The chain combines TRBV10-3 with TRBJ2-2; 8 bases fit TRBD1. Germline lookup yields CDR1 ENHRY and CDR2 SYGVKD. The CDR3 is 17 amino acids. Unmatched junction bases numbered 9, after V lost 5 bases and J lost 1 base. CDR3 nucleotide sequence: TGTGCCATCAGTCGACCTACCGGGACAGGGAACACCGGGGAGCTGTTTTTT. This codes for CAISRPTGTGNTGELFF.

V is TRBV15 and J is TRBJ2-7, with 10 bases fitting TRBD1. V was pared by 4 bases and J by 5 bases, with 14 bases of the junction left unmatched. The CDR3 extends over 17 amino acids. From germline, CDR1 is LNHNV and CDR2 YYDKDF (reference sequence). CDR3 nucleotides: TGTGCCACCAGCACCCGGGACAGGGGAATTCTAAGGAACGAGCAGTACTTC. As protein: CATSTRDRGILRNEQYF. Looking up the rest from reference TRBV15 and TRBJ2-7 gives the full variable domain: DAMVIQNPRYQVTQFGKPVTLSCSQTLNHNVMYWYQQKSSQAPKLLFHYYDKDFNNEADTPDNFQSRRPNTSFCFLDIRSPGLGDTAMYLCATSTRDRGILRNEQYFGPGTRLTVT.

The chain uses TRBV11-2 and TRBJ1-6; D might be TRBD1 (6 bases). Germline-derived CDR1 and CDR2 are SGHAT and FQNNGV. The V gene lost 6 bases and the J gene lost 7 bases, with 19 bases spanning the gap. The length of the CDR3 is 16 residues. CDR3 residues: CASRLSQGTANSPLHF. The CDR3 coding sequence is TGTGCCAGCAGACTATCCCAGGGGACGGCGAATTCACCCCTCCACTTT.

In the case of this clone: This specimen includes other DNA sequences encoding the same CDR3. This chain uses TRBV18 with TRBJ2-1, with 10 positions matching TRBD2. Trimming removed 3 bases from V and 2 bases from J; junction bases left unmatched: 4. This CDR3 spans 16 amino acids. Germline CDR1 is KGHSH and CDR2 is LQKENI. The CDR3: CASSPGTSGTYNEQFF. The CDR3 DNA sequence: TGTGCCAGCTCACCTGGAACTAGCGGGACCTACAATGAGCAGTTCTTC.

The table lists this clone with a count of one. The rearrangement joins TRBV28 to TRBJ1-5, with D unresolved. Trimming pared 3 bases from V and 7 bases from J, leaving 10 bases between. The CDR3 runs to 13 residues. Germline CDR1 is MDHEN and CDR2 is SYDVKM. The CDR3 region is CASSFWGRQPQHF. CDR3 sequence (DNA): TGTGCCAGCAGTTTCTGGGGTCGGCAGCCCCAGCATTTT.

This rearrangement joins TRBV11-3 to TRBJ2-3; no clear D gene. Germline lookup yields CDR1 SGHNT and CDR2 YENEEA. Between the trimmed V and J ends, which lost 3 bases and 6 bases, there was a span of 10 bases. The CDR3 runs to 13 residues. The CDR3 DNA reads TGTGCCAGCAGCTTGACCGACTCGGATACGCAGTATTTT. Amino acids: CASSLTDSDTQYF.

The rearrangement links TRBV7-2 to TRBJ1-5; 8 nucleotides align to TRBD1. CDR1 is SGHTA, CDR2 FQGNSA, per germline. The CDR3 loop spans 14 amino acids. V was clipped by 6 bases and J by 2 bases; unmatched bases: 3. The CDR3 nucleotides are TGTGCCAGCAGACCGGGACAGGGCAATCAGCCCCAGCATTTT. Encoded protein: CASRPGQGNQPQHF.

V is TRBV6-1 and J is TRBJ1-4; D is ambiguous. The V gene lost 7 bases and the J gene lost 8 bases, with 14 bases spanning the gap. Germline-derived CDR1 and CDR2 are MNHNS and SASEGT. CDR3 length equals 13 residues. In DNA, the CDR3 is TGTGCCAGCACAACCGCCCCCTGGGAAAAACTGTTTTTT. Translating it yields CASTTAPWEKLFF.

This clone was seen only once. The CDR3 nucleotides read TGCGCCAGCAGCTTGTTTGGGCGAGAGGAAGAAAAACTGTTTTTT. Protein: CASSLFGREEEKLFF. The chain links TRBV5-1 to TRBJ1-4; D gene uncertain. The length of the CDR3 is 15 residues. The V gene lost 1 base and the J gene lost 8 bases, with 15 bases spanning the gap. Looked up from germline, CDR1 is SGHRS and CDR2 is YFSETQ.

This chain uses TRBV5-1 with TRBJ2-7; tentatively, D is TRBD2 (6 bases). Between the trimmed V and J ends, which lost 2 bases and 1 base, there was a span of 16 bases. Per the germline V gene, CDR1 is SGHRS and CDR2 is YFSETQ. The CDR3 consists of 16 residues. CDR3 residues: CASSFRERALSYEQYF. DNA for the CDR3: TGCGCCAGCAGCTTCCGGGAGCGGGCTCTATCCTACGAGCAGTACTTC. Together with reference TRBV5-1 and TRBJ2-7, the CDR3 gives the full variable domain: KAGVTQTPRYLIKTRGQQVTLSCSPISGHRSVSWYQQTPGQGLQFLFEYFSETQRNKGNFPGRFSGRQFSNSRSEMNVSTLELGDSALYLCASSFRERALSYEQYFGPGTRLTVT.

V usage is TRBV28 and J usage is TRBJ2-5, with 9 bases fitting TRBD2. CDR1 and CDR2 from the germline V gene are MDHEN and SYDVKM. V shed 5 bases and J 2 bases; nucleotides not matched to a gene: 9. The CDR3 runs 16 residues. DNA for the CDR3: TGTGCCAGCAGTCGGCTCGCGGCGGGGGGGCAAGAGACCCAGTACTTC. It is translated as CASSRLAAGGQETQYF.

The V gene is TRBV7-2, the J gene TRBJ2-5; 8 positions agree with TRBD2. The CDR3 is made up of 16 amino acids. Germline V lookup: CDR1 SGHTA, CDR2 FQGNSA. The junction had 12 bases not matched to a gene; V was cut back by 5 bases and J by 4 bases. CDR3 sequence: CASSLSRGGSSETQYF. The CDR3 DNA sequence: TGTGCCAGCAGCCTCAGCCGGGGGGGCTCTTCAGAGACCCAGTACTTC.

This chain's CDR3 is CASSVEANTEAFF. The DNA of the CDR3 is TGTGCCAGCAGTGTCGAGGCGAACACTGAAGCTTTCTTT. The chain uses TRBV5-5 and TRBJ1-1; D unresolved. The CDR3 totals 13 residues. The V end was cut by 5 bases, the J end by 1 base, with 9 bases between. The germline V gene has CDR1 SGHKS and CDR2 YYEKEE (reference sequence).

The chain joins TRBV5-5 to TRBJ2-3, with D maybe TRBD2 (5 bases). The ends were cut back, 0 bases at V and 5 bases at J, with 13 bases in the middle. The CDR3 covers 15 residues. Germline V CDR1 and CDR2: SGHKS, YYEKEE (reference sequence). CDR3 DNA sequence: TGTGCCAGCAGCTTGGGAGGGAGAGGTATAGATACGCAGTATTTT. This sequence encodes CASSLGGRGIDTQYF. Looking up the rest from reference TRBV5-5 and TRBJ2-3 gives the full variable domain: DAGVTQSPTHLIKTRGQQVTLRCSPISGHKSVSWYQQVLGQGPQFIFQYYEKEERGRGNFPDRFSARQFPNYSSELNVNALLLGDSALYLCASSLGGRGIDTQYFGPGTRLTVL.

The J gene is TRBJ2-7, the V gene TRBV4-1, with 12 bases fitting TRBD1. CDR3 length: 16 amino acids. Germline CDR1 is MGHRA and CDR2 is YSYEKL. J was trimmed by 7 bases and V by 1 base; bases with no gene match: 8. CDR3 sequence (DNA): TGCGCCAGCAGCCAAGGGGACGGGACAGGGGGCGGTGAGCAGTACTTC. Protein product: CASSQGDGTGGGEQYF.

Comment on this clone: One junction end disagrees with the germline gene, perhaps due to a read error. The chain couples TRBV7-2 to TRBJ2-7, with TRBD2 identical over 11 bases. CDR3 length: 17 residues. Germline CDR1 SGHTA, CDR2 FQGNSA. The CDR3 loop reads CASSLAGGPLASYEQYF. The DNA of the CDR3 is TGTGCCAGCAGCCTAGCGGGAGGCCCCTTAGCTTCCTACGAGCAGTACTTC.

The chain has TRBV9 and TRBJ2-7; 7 nucleotides agree with TRBD2. With 2 bases clipped from V and 2 bases from J, the junction kept 7 bases outside the gene matches. Germline assignment: CDR1 SGDLS and CDR2 YYNGEE. The CDR3 extends over 15 amino acids. The CDR3 region is CASSVRSGDPYEQYF. The CDR3 region has the DNA TGTGCCAGCAGCGTCCGGAGCGGGGATCCCTACGAGCAGTACTTC. Full variable domain (outside the CDR3, taken from reference TRBV9 and TRBJ2-7): DSGVTQTPKHLITATGQRVTLRCSPRSGDLSVYWYQQSLDQGLQFLIQYYNGEERAKGNILERFSAQQFPDLHSELNLSSLELGDSALYFCASSVRSGDPYEQYFGPGTRLTVT.

This chain connects TRBV25-1 to TRBJ1-3; tentative D call: TRBD1 (6 bases). The CDR3 totals 15 residues. Trimming pared 6 bases from V and 0 bases from J, leaving 12 bases between. Germline values: CDR1 MGHDK, CDR2 SYGVNS. The CDR3 coding sequence is TGTGCCAGCAGCAAAGACAGGCCCTCTGGAAACACCATATATTTT. The encoded protein is CASSKDRPSGNTIYF.

In the case of this clone: A read error may be the cause here, since a much bigger clone is one base away. Other DNA sequences in this sample translate to the same CDR3. The chain recombines TRBV27 with TRBJ1-5; TRBD1 is a possible D gene (5 bases). CDR3 length: 13 residues. Per the germline V gene, CDR1 is MNHEY and CDR2 is SMNVEV (reference sequence). V was trimmed by 6 bases and J by 6 bases, leaving 12 bases between them. Here the CDR3 DNA reads TGTGCCAGCAGACTAACTAGGGGTCAGCCCCAGCATTTT. Protein product: CASRLTRGQPQHF.

The rearrangement links TRBV7-2 to TRBJ2-1; D is uncertain. In germline, CDR1 is SGHTA, CDR2 FQGNSA. The CDR3 extends over 15 amino acids. The V and J ends lost 3 bases and 8 bases respectively, with 17 bases between them. As DNA, the CDR3 is TGTGCCAGCAGCTTTCTATCGGAAACTGGGTATGAGCAGTTCTTC. Protein product: CASSFLSETGYEQFF.

The chain has TRBV29-1 and TRBJ1-5; D gene uncertain. Germline-derived CDR1 and CDR2 are SQVTM and ANQGSEA. Between the trimmed V and J ends, which lost 7 bases and 0 bases, there was a span of 10 bases. The CDR3 is made up of 13 amino acids. Here the CDR3 DNA reads TGCAGCGCGGCACCAGGTAGCAATCAGCCCCAGCATTTT. It yields the protein CSAAPGSNQPQHF.

The genes are TRBV28 and TRBJ2-1; tentatively, D is TRBD1 (5 bases). CDR1 is MDHEN and CDR2 is SYDVKM in the germline V gene. This CDR3 region has 12 residues. V lost 5 bases, J lost 8 bases, and 10 bases lay in between. This CDR3 is CASSGRVYEQFF. The CDR3 DNA reads as TGTGCCAGCAGTGGCAGGGTCTATGAGCAGTTCTTC.